The clone carrying this TCR beta chain was counted between two and nine times. Its matching antigen is unknown. This record comes from a study of cytomegalovirus exposure and HLA in healthy donors. Study results and caveats: High sensitivity and specificity were reportedly achieved when the classifier diagnosed cytomegalovirus status. For most subjects, TCR beta sequences were reported to predict HLA-A and HLA-B alleles with accuracy. Links to common viral pathogens appeared, in a later analysis, for several of the most significant clusters. Earlier analysis looked at TCR beta V segments, and most were productive about 90% or about 30% of the time.

Amplification used 60 Vbeta primers and 13 Jbeta primers. This table comes from immunoSEQ multiplex PCR, and its TCRdb copy is limited to in-frame clones, with some not included. The table lists 140,000 to 150,000 clones, roughly 79% of them singletons. Germline assignment: CDR1 SGHRS and CDR2 YFSETQ. V lost 1 base and J 0 bases, leaving 11 bases between the germline ends. The length of the CDR3 is 17 residues. The TCR originated in a woman aged 60-70 years in good health and CMV-seropositive. Sample: PBMCs. The chain uses TRBV5-1 and TRBJ2-6; D uncertain. CDR3 residues: CASSLTESDSGANVLTF. CDR3 sequence (DNA): TGCGCCAGCAGCTTGACGGAGTCCGACTCTGGGGCCAACGTCCTGACTTTC.